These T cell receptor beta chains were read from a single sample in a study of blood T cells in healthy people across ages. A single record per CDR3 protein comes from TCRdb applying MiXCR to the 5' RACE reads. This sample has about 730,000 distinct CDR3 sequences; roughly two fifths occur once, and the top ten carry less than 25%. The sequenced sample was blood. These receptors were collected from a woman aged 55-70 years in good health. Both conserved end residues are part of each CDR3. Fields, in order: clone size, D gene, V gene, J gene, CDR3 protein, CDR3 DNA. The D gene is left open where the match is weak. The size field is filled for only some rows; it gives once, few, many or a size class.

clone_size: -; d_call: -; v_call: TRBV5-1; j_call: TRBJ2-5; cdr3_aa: CASSVRQYQETQYF; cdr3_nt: TGCGCCAGCAGCGTCCGACAGTACCAAGAGACCCAGTACTTC
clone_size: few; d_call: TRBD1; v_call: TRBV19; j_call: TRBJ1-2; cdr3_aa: CASSMATTGTGVYGYTF; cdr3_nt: TGTGCCAGTAGTATGGCGACTACCGGGACAGGGGTCTATGGCTACACCTTC
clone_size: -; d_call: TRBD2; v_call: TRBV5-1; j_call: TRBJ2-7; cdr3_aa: CASSGGGLDYNEQYF; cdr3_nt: TGCGCCAGCAGTGGGGGAGGACTAGACTACAATGAGCAGTACTTC
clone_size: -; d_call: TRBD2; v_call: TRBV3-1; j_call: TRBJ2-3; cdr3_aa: CASSQEGIAGRDTQYF; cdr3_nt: TGTGCCAGCAGCCAAGAGGGGATAGCGGGGAGAGATACGCAGTATTTT
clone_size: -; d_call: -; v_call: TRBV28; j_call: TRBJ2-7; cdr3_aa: CASSSGSGGGYEQYF; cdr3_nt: TGTGCCAGCAGTTCAGGATCGGGGGGCGGATACGAGCAGTACTTC
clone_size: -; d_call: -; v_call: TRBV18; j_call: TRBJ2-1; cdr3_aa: CASSPGEISYNEQFF; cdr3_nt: TGTGCCAGCTCACCCGGTGAAATTTCATACAATGAGCAGTTCTTC
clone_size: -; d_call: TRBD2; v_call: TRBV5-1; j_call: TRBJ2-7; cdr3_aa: CASSSLAGGQYNEQYF; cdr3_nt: TGCGCCAGCAGCTCATTAGCGGGGGGCCAATACAATGAGCAGTACTTC
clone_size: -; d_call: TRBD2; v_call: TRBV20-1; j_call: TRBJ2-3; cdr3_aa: CSAGPSGDLDTQYF; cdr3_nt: TGCAGTGCTGGACCTAGCGGGGACTTGGATACGCAGTATTTT
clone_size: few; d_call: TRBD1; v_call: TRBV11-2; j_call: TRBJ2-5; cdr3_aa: CASSLVVRRLRDSPETQYF; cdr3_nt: TGTGCCAGCAGCTTAGTCGTTCGTAGGTTGAGGGACAGTCCAGAGACCCAGTACTTC
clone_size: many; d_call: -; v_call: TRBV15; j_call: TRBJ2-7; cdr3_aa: CATSYGDEQYF; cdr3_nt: TGTGCCACCAGCTACGGGGACGAGCAGTACTTC
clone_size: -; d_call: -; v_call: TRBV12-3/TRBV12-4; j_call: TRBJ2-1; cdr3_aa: CATKWLDEQFF; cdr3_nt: TGTGCCACCAAATGGCTGGATGAGCAGTTCTTC
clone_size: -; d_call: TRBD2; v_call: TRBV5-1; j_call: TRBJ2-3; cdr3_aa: CASNGGSIADTQYF; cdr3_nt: TGCGCCAGCAATGGCGGGAGTATCGCAGATACGCAGTATTTT
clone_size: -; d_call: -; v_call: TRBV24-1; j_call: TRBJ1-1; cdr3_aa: CATRRGEEAFF; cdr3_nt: TGTGCCACCAGGCGAGGAGAGGAAGCTTTCTTT
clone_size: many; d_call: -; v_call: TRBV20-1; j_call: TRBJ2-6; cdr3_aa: CSAGISGANVLTF; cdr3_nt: TGCAGTGCCGGGATCTCTGGGGCCAACGTCCTGACTTTC
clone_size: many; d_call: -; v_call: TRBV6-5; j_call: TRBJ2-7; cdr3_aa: CASKRGAGSSYEQYF; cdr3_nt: TGTGCCAGCAAACGGGGAGCTGGATCCTCCTACGAGCAGTACTTC
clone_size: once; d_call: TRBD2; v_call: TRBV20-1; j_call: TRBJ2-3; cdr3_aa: CSAEVSGGFSTDTQYF; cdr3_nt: TGCAGTGCCGAGGTTAGCGGGGGGTTCAGCACAGATACGCAGTATTTT
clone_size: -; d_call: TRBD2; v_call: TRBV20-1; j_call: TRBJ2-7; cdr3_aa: CSARRGLASHEQYF; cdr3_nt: TGCAGTGCCAGGAGGGGACTAGCGTCCCATGAGCAGTACTTC
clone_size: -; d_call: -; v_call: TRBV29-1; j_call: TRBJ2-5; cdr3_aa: CSVEDGVQPKETQYF; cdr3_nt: TGCAGCGTTGAAGACGGGGTACAGCCAAAAGAGACCCAGTACTTC
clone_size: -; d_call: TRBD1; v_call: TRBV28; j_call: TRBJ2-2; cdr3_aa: CASTGQGPGELFF; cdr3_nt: TGTGCCAGCACCGGACAGGGCCCCGGGGAGCTGTTTTTT
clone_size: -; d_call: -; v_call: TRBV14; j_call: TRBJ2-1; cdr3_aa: CASSPKVAMSNEQFF; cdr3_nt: TGTGCCAGCAGCCCGAAGGTAGCGATGAGCAATGAGCAGTTCTTC
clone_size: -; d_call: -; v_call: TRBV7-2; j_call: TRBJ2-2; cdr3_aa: CASSLGWSGELFF; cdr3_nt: TGTGCCAGCAGCTTAGGGTGGTCCGGGGAGCTGTTTTTT
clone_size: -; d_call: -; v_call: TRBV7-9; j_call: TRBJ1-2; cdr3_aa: CASSCGEGYGYTF; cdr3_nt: TGTGCCAGCAGCTGCGGGGAAGGCTATGGCTACACCTTC
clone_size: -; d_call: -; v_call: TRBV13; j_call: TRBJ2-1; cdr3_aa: CASSSYNRHNEQFF; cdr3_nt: TGTGCCAGCAGCTCTTACAACAGGCACAATGAGCAGTTCTTC
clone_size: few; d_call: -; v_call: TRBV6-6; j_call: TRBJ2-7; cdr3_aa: CASSDEIVNYEQYF; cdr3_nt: TGTGCCAGCAGTGACGAAATAGTGAACTACGAGCAGTACTTC
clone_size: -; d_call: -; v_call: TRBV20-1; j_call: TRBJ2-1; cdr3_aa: CSARGRRKGAYNEQFF; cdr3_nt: TGCAGTGCTAGAGGGAGGAGGAAGGGCGCCTACAATGAGCAGTTCTTC
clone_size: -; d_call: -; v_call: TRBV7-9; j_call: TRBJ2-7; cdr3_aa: CASSWQSYEQYF; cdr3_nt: TGTGCCAGCAGCTGGCAGTCCTACGAGCAGTACTTC
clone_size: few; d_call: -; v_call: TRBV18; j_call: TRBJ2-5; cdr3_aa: CASSPLDQETQYF; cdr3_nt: TGTGCCAGCTCACCATTGGACCAAGAGACCCAGTACTTC
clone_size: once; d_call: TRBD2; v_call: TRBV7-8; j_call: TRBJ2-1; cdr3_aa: CASSLLAGVVHNEQFF; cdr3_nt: TGTGCCAGCAGCTTATTAGCGGGAGTCGTCCACAATGAGCAGTTCTTC
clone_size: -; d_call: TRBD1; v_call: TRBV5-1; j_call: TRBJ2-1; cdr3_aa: CASSLAGQASYNERFF; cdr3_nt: TGCGCCAGCAGCTTGGCCGGACAGGCTTCCTACAATGAGCGGTTCTTC
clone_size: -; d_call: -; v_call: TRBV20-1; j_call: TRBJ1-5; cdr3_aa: CSATVYSNQPQHF; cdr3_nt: TGCAGTGCTACCGTTTATAGCAATCAGCCCCAGCATTTT
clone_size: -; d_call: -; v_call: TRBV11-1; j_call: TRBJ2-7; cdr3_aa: CASSFQGRTYEQYF; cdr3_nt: TGTGCCAGCAGCTTTCAGGGGCGGACCTACGAGCAGTACTTC
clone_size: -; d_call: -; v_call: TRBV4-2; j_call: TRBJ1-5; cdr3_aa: CASSPPRWRGGNQPQHF; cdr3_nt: TGTGCCAGCAGCCCCCCCCGATGGAGAGGGGGCAATCAGCCCCAGCATTTT
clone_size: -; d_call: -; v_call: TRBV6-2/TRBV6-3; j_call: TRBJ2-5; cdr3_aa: CASSYPTGLQETQYF; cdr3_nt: TGTGCCAGCAGTTACCCTACAGGCCTCCAAGAGACCCAGTACTTC
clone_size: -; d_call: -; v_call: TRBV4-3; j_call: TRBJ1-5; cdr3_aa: CASSQGKAGGNQPQHF; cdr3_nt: TGCGCCAGCAGCCAAGGTAAGGCAGGAGGTAATCAGCCCCAGCATTTT
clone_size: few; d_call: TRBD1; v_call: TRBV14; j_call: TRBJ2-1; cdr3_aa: CASGQGASNEQFF; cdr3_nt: TGTGCCAGCGGACAGGGGGCATCTAATGAGCAGTTCTTC
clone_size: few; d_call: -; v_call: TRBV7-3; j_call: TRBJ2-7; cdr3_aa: CASSAGLNHEQYF; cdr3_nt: TGTGCCAGCAGCGCAGGACTAAACCACGAGCAGTACTTC
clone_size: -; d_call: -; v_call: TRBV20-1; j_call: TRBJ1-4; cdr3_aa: CSAGYRNEKLFF; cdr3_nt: TGCAGTGCGGGGTACAGGAATGAAAAACTGTTTTTT
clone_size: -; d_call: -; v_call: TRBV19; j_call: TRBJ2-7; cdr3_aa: CASSMTLSYEQYF; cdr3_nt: TGTGCCAGTAGTATGACTTTGTCCTACGAGCAGTACTTC
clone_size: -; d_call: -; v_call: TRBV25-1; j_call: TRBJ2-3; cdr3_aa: CASRGTGPDTQYF; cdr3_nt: TGTGCCAGCAGAGGCACTGGGCCAGATACGCAGTATTTT
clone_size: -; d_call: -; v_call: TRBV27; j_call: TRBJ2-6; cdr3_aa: CASSTHGAGANVLTF; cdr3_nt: TGTGCCAGCAGTACCCACGGGGCCGGGGCCAACGTCCTGACTTTC
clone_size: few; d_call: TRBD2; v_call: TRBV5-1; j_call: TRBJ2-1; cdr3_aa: CASSPGTSGGEFF; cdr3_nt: TGCGCCAGCAGCCCTGGGACTAGCGGCGGGGAGTTCTTC
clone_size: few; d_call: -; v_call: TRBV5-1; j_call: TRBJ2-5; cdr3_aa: CASSLMGTDGETQYF; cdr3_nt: TGCGCCAGCAGCTTGATGGGGACTGACGGAGAGACCCAGTACTTC
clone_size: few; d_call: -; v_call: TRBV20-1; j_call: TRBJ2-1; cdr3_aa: CSAAPQANEQFF; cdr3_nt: TGCAGTGCTGCCCCACAGGCAAATGAGCAGTTCTTC
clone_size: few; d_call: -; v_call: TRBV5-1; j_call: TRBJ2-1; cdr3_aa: CASIGGDYFNEQFF; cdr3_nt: TGCGCCAGTATAGGGGGTGATTACTTCAATGAGCAGTTCTTC
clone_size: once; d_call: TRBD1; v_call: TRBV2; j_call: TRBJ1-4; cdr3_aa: CASSLETGGSKLFF; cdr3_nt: TGTGCCAGCAGTCTCGAGACAGGGGGCAGTAAACTGTTTTTT
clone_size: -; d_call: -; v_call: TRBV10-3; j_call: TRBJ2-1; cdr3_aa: CAISRALGEQFF; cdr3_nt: TGTGCCATCAGTCGAGCGCTCGGTGAGCAGTTCTTC
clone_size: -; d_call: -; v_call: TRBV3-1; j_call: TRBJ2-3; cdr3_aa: CASSASMGEFTDTQYF; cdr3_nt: TGTGCCAGCAGCGCCAGCATGGGGGAGTTTACAGATACGCAGTATTTT
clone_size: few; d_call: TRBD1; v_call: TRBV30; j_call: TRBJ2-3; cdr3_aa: CAWSPGTGGITDTQYF; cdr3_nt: TGTGCCTGGAGTCCCGGGACAGGGGGCATCACAGATACGCAGTATTTT
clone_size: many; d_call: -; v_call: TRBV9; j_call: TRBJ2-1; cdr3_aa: CASSVGTLNEQFF; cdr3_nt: TGTGCCAGCAGCGTAGGAACCCTCAATGAGCAGTTCTTC
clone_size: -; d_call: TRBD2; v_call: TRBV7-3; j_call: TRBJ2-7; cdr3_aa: CASSKLALGTYEQYF; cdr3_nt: TGTGCCAGCAGCAAACTAGCGTTGGGGACCTACGAGCAGTACTTC